The 5 T cell receptor beta chains below all came from one sample that was sequenced in a study of blood T cell repertoires in COVID-19. Here immunoSEQ multiplex PCR was the method, and the copy in TCRdb shows in-frame clones only, minus some. In the table there are 250,000 to 300,000 clones, 80% to 90% of which are singletons. Source material: peripheral blood. The receptors here all came from an older woman with acute or convalescent COVID-19.

The chain links TRBV30 to TRBJ2-3, with a possible D match to TRBD1 (5 bases). V was pared by 2 bases and J by 6 bases, with 15 bases between. The germline gives CDR1 GTSNPN, CDR2 SVGIG (reference sequence). The CDR3 contains 14 residues. CDR3 nucleotide sequence: TGTGCCTGGAGTTCTCAAGCCAGGGTGGATACGCAGTATTTT. This sequence encodes CAWSSQARVDTQYF.

The chain links TRBV7-9 to TRBJ1-2, with 7 bases aligning to TRBD1. This CDR3 region has 13 residues. V trimming: 5 bases; J trimming: 4 bases; junction bases outside the gene matches: 4. From germline, CDR1 is SEHNR and CDR2 FQNEAQ (reference sequence). The CDR3 sequence: CASSPGQPYGYTF. The CDR3 bases are TGTGCCAGCAGCCCGGGACAGCCCTATGGCTACACCTTC.

The gene calls are TRBV19 and TRBJ1-5; possible D gene TRBD1, 5 bases. CDR1 and CDR2 (germline): LNHDA, SQIVND (reference sequence). V lost 7 bases and J lost 2, with 12 bases in between. This CDR3 is built from 14 residues. CDR3 in amino acids: CASMRRGGNQPQHF. The CDR3 bases are TGTGCCAGTATGCGGAGGGGAGGCAATCAGCCCCAGCATTTT.

The genes are TRBV5-1 and TRBJ2-1; 11 positions agree with TRBD2. This CDR3 has 16 residues. V dropped 4 bases and J dropped 7; count of bases not matched to a gene: 10. Germline V CDR1 and CDR2: SGHRS, YFSETQ. The CDR3 here is CASSDSGGASMNEQFF. The CDR3 nucleotides read TGCGCCAGCAGCGATAGCGGGGGGGCAAGTATGAATGAGCAGTTCTTC.

This chain joins TRBV3-1 (or the pseudogene TRBV3-2) and TRBJ1-3, with D unresolved. Germline-derived CDR1 and CDR2 are LGHDT and YNNKEL (reference sequence). The CDR3 has 15 amino acids. V gave up 3 bases and J gave up 0 bases, with 9 bases separating them. In DNA form, the CDR3 reads TGTGCCAGCAGCCAGGCGGTGAACTCTGGAAACACCATATATTTT. Translating gives CASSQAVNSGNTIYF.